This entry features one T cell receptor beta chain sequence. The antigen remains undetermined. The data originate from a study of blood T cells in healthy people across ages. The study, taken as a whole, reports: Long-lived and aged donors differed, with more naive CD4+ cells and higher diversity in the long-lived. Observed TCR beta diversity per million T cells went down as age went up. This fall followed a roughly linear course with age.

Primed by a sample-barcoded 5' primer and a J-beta primer mix, a second PCR proceeded for roughly 7 to 12 cycles. MiXCR, applied by TCRdb to the 5' RACE reads, yields one record per CDR3 protein. The table has some 1.5 million distinct CDR3 sequences, roughly 30% seen once; the top ten hold over 7%. In terms of origin and age, donors were healthy Caucasian individuals from Russia aged about 6 to 100. In each sample, at least 7 million PBMCs were isolated. Germline V gene data show CDR1 as SEHNR and CDR2 as FQNEAQ (reference sequence). V lost 5 bases, J lost 4 bases, and 8 bases stayed unmatched. The CDR3 is 15 amino acids.

This TCR came from a woman aged 25-40 years in good health. The sequencing sample was made of blood. The V and J genes are TRBV7-9 and TRBJ2-3; 8 bases agree with TRBD2. The CDR3 DNA follows: TGTGCCAGCAGCATTAGAGCGGGAGTGGCAGATACGCAGTATTTT. Its protein is CASSIRAGVADTQYF. The variable domain in full, with the rest retrieved from reference TRBV7-9 and TRBJ2-3, is DTGVSQNPRHKITKRGQNVTFRCDPISEHNRLYWYRQTLGQGPEFLTYFQNEAQLEKSRLLSDRFSAERPKGSFSTLEIQRTEQGDSAMYLCASSIRAGVADTQYFGPGTRLTVL.